A selection of T cell receptor beta chains follows, all from one sample in a study of pediatric ulcerative colitis. Repertoires were generated with immunoSEQ multiplex PCR, while TCRdb's copy carries only in-frame clones and drops some. The sample yields fewer than 30,000 clones, 65% to 80% seen once. The sample was gut tissue. The origin of the receptors is a boy between 10 and 17 years old with severe ulcerative colitis. Both conserved end residues are part of each CDR3. D genes are given only for firm matches. Expanded clones are given a class, and other clones once, few, many or no size at all.

>TRBD1|TRBJ1-1|-|TRBV6-6
CASRRQGGTEAFF
TGTGCCAGCAGGAGACAGGGTGGCACTGAAGCTTTCTTT
>TRBD1|TRBJ2-2|-|TRBV9
CASSVEPGGNTGELFF
TGTGCCAGCAGCGTAGAACCAGGGGGCAACACCGGGGAGCTGTTTTTT
>-|TRBJ2-1|-|TRBV10-2
CASSDSSYNEQFF
TGCGCCAGCAGTGACTCGTCCTACAATGAGCAGTTCTTC
>-|TRBJ1-1|few|TRBV10-2
CASSRIATTNTEAFF
TGCGCCAGCAGTAGGATAGCGACGACTAACACTGAAGCTTTCTTT
>-|TRBJ2-7|few|TRBV20-1
CSARDNHEQYF
TGCAGTGCTAGGGACAACCACGAGCAGTACTTC
>TRBD2|TRBJ2-7|-|TRBV7-2
CASSAPGLAPRGRYF
TGTGCCAGCAGCGCCCCGGGACTAGCGCCACGCGGGAGGTACTTC
>-|TRBJ1-1|-|TRBV6-6
CASSTWGEDTEAFF
TGTGCCAGCAGTACCTGGGGGGAAGACACTGAAGCTTTCTTT
>-|TRBJ1-2|few|TRBV10-1
CASSDSADRWGGYTF
TGCGCCAGCAGTGACTCGGCCGACAGGTGGGGAGGCTACACCTTC
>-|TRBJ1-4|-|TRBV6-5
CASTYNEKLFF
TGTGCCAGCACCTATAATGAAAAACTGTTTTTT
>TRBD1|TRBJ1-3|-|TRBV18
CASSATTGDTIYF
TGTGCCAGCTCAGCAACGACAGGGGACACCATATATTTT